Each of the 15 T cell receptor beta chains below was sequenced from the same sample in a study of PD-L1 blockade in urothelial cancer. Repertoires were generated with immunoSEQ multiplex PCR, while TCRdb's copy carries only in-frame clones and drops some. In the table there are approximately 50,000 clones, approximately 78% of which are singletons. The time point is: pretreatment peripheral blood. This specimen consisted of PBMCs, obtained around atezolizumab (anti-PD-L1) treatment. Source of these receptors: a man between 50 and 59 years old with urothelial cancer.

The rearrangement joins TRBV6-5 to TRBJ2-2; D is unclear. V was cut by 5 bases and J by 5 bases, with 6 bases left in between. The CDR3 extends over 12 amino acids. Germline-derived CDR1 and CDR2 are MNHEY and SVGAGI. This chain's CDR3 is CASSVRTGELFF. The CDR3 nucleotides read TGTGCCAGCAGTGTTCGTACCGGGGAGCTGTTTTTT.

As DNA, the CDR3 is TGTGCCAGCAGCTTGGTTGTTAGTTATGAAGCTTTCTTT. The encoded protein is CASSLVVSYEAFF. The V gene is TRBV7-8, the J gene TRBJ1-1; D not certain. CDR3 size: 13 residues. Germline V lookup: CDR1 SGHVS, CDR2 FQNEAQ. Deletions cut 3 bases from V and 7 bases from J, with 12 bases between.

This chain joins TRBV7-9 and TRBJ2-5; 8 bases line up with TRBD1. The CDR3 extends over 19 amino acids. Germline V gene sequence: CDR1 SEHNR, CDR2 FQNEAQ (reference sequence). The V gene end was trimmed by 7 bases and the J gene end by 2 bases; junction bases not matched to a gene: 21. CDR3 loop: CASTRGRQGALNPQETQYF. Written as DNA, the CDR3 is TGTGCCAGCACCCGAGGGAGGCAGGGGGCCCTTAATCCTCAAGAGACCCAGTACTTC. The full variable domain, its missing parts supplied by reference TRBV7-9 and TRBJ2-5, is DTGVSQNPRHKITKRGQNVTFRCDPISEHNRLYWYRQTLGQGPEFLTYFQNEAQLEKSRLLSDRFSAERPKGSFSTLEIQRTEQGDSAMYLCASTRGRQGALNPQETQYFGPGTRLLVL.

The chain uses TRBV27 and TRBJ2-5; 7 nucleotides agree with TRBD2. The CDR3 is made up of 16 amino acids. V gave up 0 bases and J gave up 5 bases; unmatched junction bases: 9. The germline V gene has CDR1 MNHEY and CDR2 SMNVEV (reference sequence). The CDR3 loop is CASSLSPRGVGETQYF. The CDR3 nucleotides read TGTGCCAGCAGTTTATCGCCCCGGGGGGTTGGGGAGACCCAGTACTTC.

CDR3 nucleotide sequence: TGTGCCAGCAGCTTGGGGCTTAGCACAGATACGCAGTATTTT. Residues: CASSLGLSTDTQYF. The chain links TRBV11-2 to TRBJ2-3, with a weak D call TRBD1 (5 bases). The germline V gene encodes CDR1 SGHAT and CDR2 FQNNGV. V dropped 3 bases and J dropped 0 bases, with 7 bases sitting between them. The length of the CDR3 is 14 residues. Variable domain in full (rest from reference TRBV11-2 and TRBJ2-3): EAGVAQSPRYKIIEKRQSVAFWCNPISGHATLYWYQQILGQGPKLLIQFQNNGVVDDSQLPKDRFSAERLKGVDSTLKIQPAKLEDSAVYLCASSLGLSTDTQYFGPGTRLTVL.

V is TRBV18 and J is TRBJ2-2, with D possibly matching TRBD1 (6 bases). The CDR3 is 16 residues long. Germline lookup yields CDR1 KGHSH and CDR2 LQKENI. The ends were cut back, 1 base at V and 2 bases at J, with 11 bases in the middle. In DNA, the CDR3 is TGTGCCAGCTCACCACGGGCAGGGGCAAACACCGGGGAGCTGTTTTTT. Its translation is CASSPRAGANTGELFF.

V and J are TRBV27 and TRBJ2-5; 11 nucleotides align to TRBD1. Trimming at V came to 6 bases and at J to 7 bases, leaving 13 bases not matched to a gene. Germline loops: CDR1 MNHEY, CDR2 SMNVEV (reference sequence). CDR3 length: 16 amino acids. The CDR3 protein is CASSRGQGALSGTQYF. CDR3 DNA: TGTGCCAGCAGCCGTGGACAGGGGGCCCTGTCAGGGACCCAGTACTTC.

The chain employs TRBV5-1 and TRBJ2-3; possible D gene TRBD1, 5 bases. The CDR3 runs to 13 residues. Trimming shortened V by 4 bases and J by 6 bases, and 12 bases separated the two germline ends. Germline values: CDR1 SGHRS, CDR2 YFSETQ. In nucleotides, the CDR3 is TGCGCCAGCAGCATTCAGGGTGACGATACGCAGTATTTT. Translating it yields CASSIQGDDTQYF.

This chain uses TRBV29-1 with TRBJ2-3; 9 nucleotides match TRBD2. V dropped 8 bases and J dropped 0; count of bases not matched to a gene: 12. This CDR3 comprises 16 residues. CDR1 SQVTM and CDR2 ANQGSEA come from the germline V gene. The CDR3 is CSPSAGGGVSTDTQYF. The CDR3, as DNA: TGCAGCCCGTCGGCGGGAGGGGGGGTTAGCACAGATACGCAGTATTTT.

V usage is TRBV29-1 and J usage is TRBJ2-3; 11 nucleotides agree with TRBD2. After removal of 3 bases from V and 11 bases from J, the junction contained 4 bases not matched to a gene. The CDR3 is 12 amino acids. In germline, CDR1 is SQVTM, CDR2 ANQGSEA. CDR3: CSVEDGTSGQYF. The DNA of the CDR3 is TGCAGCGTTGAGGACGGGACTAGCGGGCAGTATTTT.

V is TRBV27 and J is TRBJ2-7; TRBD2 agrees at 9 bases. CDR1 and CDR2 (germline): MNHEY, SMNVEV (reference sequence). Trimming at V came to 5 bases and at J to 7 bases, leaving 15 bases not matched to a gene. The CDR3 is 16 amino acids. CDR3 in amino acids: CASSPTYGREGPEQYF. Here the CDR3 DNA reads TGTGCCAGCAGTCCCACCTACGGGCGGGAGGGCCCTGAGCAGTACTTC.

J is TRBJ1-1 and V is TRBV2; a weak D match, TRBD1 (6 bases). V lost 6 bases and J lost 1, with 15 bases in between. Germline CDR1 SNHLY, CDR2 FYNNEI. The CDR3 spans 15 residues. The CDR3 reads CASRDYRVQNTEAFF. DNA of the CDR3: TGTGCCAGCAGAGACTACAGGGTTCAGAACACTGAAGCTTTCTTT. Full variable domain (outside the CDR3, taken from reference TRBV2 and TRBJ1-1): EPEVTQTPSHQVTQMGQEVILRCVPISNHLYFYWYRQILGQKVEFLVSFYNNEISEKSEIFDDQFSVERPDGSNFTLKIRSTKLEDSAMYFCASRDYRVQNTEAFFGQGTRLTVV.

The chain uses TRBV7-2 and TRBJ1-6, with D possibly being TRBD1 (5 bases). This CDR3 spans 14 amino acids. Germline loops: CDR1 SGHTA, CDR2 FQGNSA. V lost 3 bases and J 13 bases, leaving 16 bases between the germline ends. CDR3 loop: CASSLANWGSPLHF. In nucleotides, the CDR3 is TGTGCCAGCAGCTTGGCAAACTGGGGCAGTCCCCTCCACTTT. Variable domain in full (rest from reference TRBV7-2 and TRBJ1-6): GAGVSQSPSNKVTEKGKDVELRCDPISGHTALYWYRQSLGQGLEFLIYFQGNSAPDKSGLPSDRFSAERTGGSVSTLTIQRTQQEDSAVYLCASSLANWGSPLHFGNGTRLTVT.

This clone was counted once. This sequence joins TRBV19 and TRBJ2-1, with TRBD2 identical over 12 bases. The germline gives CDR1 LNHDA, CDR2 SQIVND (reference sequence). After removal of 3 bases from V and 8 bases from J, the junction contained 11 bases not matched to a gene. The CDR3 has 17 amino acids. The CDR3 DNA reads TGTGCCAGTAGTATGCCCGTAGGGACTAGCGGGTTCCATGAGCAGTTCTTC. This translates into CASSMPVGTSGFHEQFF.

The genes are TRBV18 and TRBJ1-2; tentatively, D is TRBD1 (5 bases). Trimming took off 3 bases at V and 4 bases at J, with 15 bases between the two ends. This CDR3 spans 15 amino acids. Germline loops: CDR1 KGHSH, CDR2 LQKENI. This chain's CDR3 is CASSPRGGRVYGYTF. The CDR3 DNA reads TGTGCCAGCTCACCCCGCGGGGGACGTGTCTATGGCTACACCTTC.